What follows are 30 T cell receptor beta chains derived from one specimen sequenced in a study of blood T cell repertoires in COVID-19. TCRdb keeps only in-frame clones here, not all; method: immunoSEQ multiplex PCR. The table includes some 300,000 clones, 85% to 90% detected once. Material: peripheral blood. Receptor source: a woman aged 45-60 years with COVID-19, enrolled during active disease.

In regard to this clone: This sample also contains other DNA sequences that code for the same CDR3. J is TRBJ2-7 and V is TRBV5-1, with 7 bases identical to TRBD1. The CDR3 is 14 amino acids. Germline CDR1 is SGHRS and CDR2 is YFSETQ. V lost 3 bases to trimming and J lost 1 base; unmatched junction nucleotides: 4. CDR3 in amino acids: CASSYGTASYEQYF. DNA for the CDR3: TGCGCCAGCAGCTACGGGACAGCTTCCTACGAGCAGTACTTC.

The chain has TRBV7-9 and TRBJ1-1; TRBD1 matches 7 bases. The CDR3 consists of 14 residues. Germline V gives CDR1 SEHNR, CDR2 FQNEAQ (reference sequence). Trimming removed 7 bases from V and 0 bases from J; junction bases left unmatched: 5. In DNA form, the CDR3 reads TGTGCCAGCACCTCCGGGACAGTGAACACTGAAGCTTTCTTT. This encodes CASTSGTVNTEAFF.

This chain links TRBV10-1 with TRBJ2-3; D unresolved. Germline V gene lookup returns CDR1 WNHNN and CDR2 SYGVQD (reference sequence). V was clipped by 2 bases and J by 1 base, with 19 bases between them. CDR3 length: 18 amino acids. The CDR3, as DNA: TGCGCCAGCAGTGAGCCCTCTCAGACACCCCTTCGCACAGATACGCAGTATTTT. Amino acid sequence: CASSEPSQTPLRTDTQYF.

This chain uses TRBV6-4 with TRBJ2-1, with 11 bases lining up with TRBD2. The CDR3 is 15 residues long. Germline assignment: CDR1 MRHNA and CDR2 SNTAGT. J was trimmed by 3 bases and V by 5 bases; bases with no gene match: 3. CDR3 DNA: TGTGCCAGCAGTTCGGGACTAGCGGACTACAATGAGCAGTTCTTC. Translated, it gives CASSSGLADYNEQFF.

The chain combines TRBV25-1 with TRBJ2-1, with 9 positions matching TRBD2. The germline V gene has CDR1 MGHDK and CDR2 SYGVNS. The CDR3 is 14 amino acids. With 10 bases clipped from V and 9 bases from J, the junction kept 13 bases outside the gene matches. The CDR3 coding sequence is TGTGCCACCCAACCGGGACTAGCTTTATTTGAGCAGTTCTTC. Translation gives CATQPGLALFEQFF.

There are a few counts of this clone. This chain joins TRBV7-9 and TRBJ2-3; D is possibly TRBD2 (6 bases). There are 16 residues in the CDR3. The germline V and J ends were trimmed by 1 base and 0 bases, with 11 bases remaining between them. CDR1 and CDR2 (germline): SEHNR, FQNEAQ (reference sequence). The DNA for the CDR3 is TGTGCCAGCAGCTTAGGAGCGGGCCTTAGCACAGATACGCAGTATTTT. Translating gives CASSLGAGLSTDTQYF.

This clone was found a few times. V usage is TRBV18 and J usage is TRBJ2-7, with D possibly TRBD2 on 6 matching bases. This CDR3 is built from 14 residues. Trimming left V 1 base short and J 4 bases short, with 11 bases between. CDR1 is KGHSH, CDR2 LQKENI, per germline. Here the CDR3 DNA reads TGTGCCAGCTCACCACTAGCGGAACGATACGAGCAGTACTTC. Amino acids: CASSPLAERYEQYF. Looking up the rest from reference TRBV18 and TRBJ2-7 gives the full variable domain: NAGVMQNPRHLVRRRGQEARLRCSPMKGHSHVYWYRQLPEEGLKFMVYLQKENIIDESGMPKERFSAEFPKEGPSILRIQQVVRGDSAAYFCASSPLAERYEQYFGPGTRLTVT.

The chain joins TRBV12-3 or TRBV12-4 to TRBJ1-1; no reliable D call. The germline V and J ends were trimmed by 1 base and 5 bases, with 8 bases remaining between them. The CDR3 spans 13 residues. The CDR3 sequence: CASSLGARTEAFF. CDR3 coding DNA: TGTGCCAGCAGTTTAGGGGCCCGGACTGAAGCTTTCTTT.

The chain links TRBV15 to TRBJ1-2; D uncertain. Deletions cut 3 bases from V and 0 bases from J, with 8 bases between. The CDR3 length is 14 residues. Germline V lookup: CDR1 LNHNV, CDR2 YYDKDF (reference sequence). The CDR3 DNA reads TGTGCCACCAGCAGCCCGGGAACTAACTATGGCTACACCTTC. Protein product: CATSSPGTNYGYTF. The full variable domain, in which reference TRBV15 and TRBJ1-2 provide the parts outside the CDR3, is DAMVIQNPRYQVTQFGKPVTLSCSQTLNHNVMYWYQQKSSQAPKLLFHYYDKDFNNEADTPDNFQSRRPNTSFCFLDIRSPGLGDTAMYLCATSSPGTNYGYTFGSGTRLTVV.

This clone was seen only once. J is TRBJ2-6 and V is TRBV27; D unresolved. This CDR3 comprises 15 residues. Deletions cut 3 bases from V and 0 bases from J, with 6 bases between. The germline CDR1 and CDR2 sequences are MNHEY and SMNVEV (reference sequence). CDR3 amino acids: CASSFEPSGANVLTF. CDR3 in DNA: TGTGCCAGCAGTTTTGAGCCCTCTGGGGCCAACGTCCTGACTTTC. Using reference TRBV27 and TRBJ2-6 for the parts outside the CDR3, the full variable domain is EAQVTQNPRYLITVTGKKLTVTCSQNMNHEYMSWYRQDPGLGLRQIYYSMNVEVTDKGDVPEGYKVSRKEKRNFPLILESPSPNQTSLYFCASSFEPSGANVLTFGAGSRLTVL.

The rearrangement links TRBV11-2 to TRBJ1-2; possible D gene TRBD1, 6 bases. The germline gives CDR1 SGHAT, CDR2 FQNNGV. The CDR3 length is 13 residues. The V gene lost 5 bases and the J gene lost 8 bases, with 15 bases spanning the gap. The DNA for the CDR3 is TGTGCCAGCAGCGTGGGGGGAGGGGGGGGCTACACCTTC. Residues: CASSVGGGGGYTF.

The chain recombines TRBV29-1 with TRBJ2-3, with TRBD2 matching 9 bases. The V segment lost 3 bases and the J segment 3 bases; nucleotides outside the gene matches: 7. CDR1 is SQVTM, CDR2 ANQGSEA, per germline. The CDR3 runs 15 residues. CDR3 sequence reads: CSVDRAGGPTDTQYF. DNA of the CDR3: TGCAGCGTTGATAGGGCGGGAGGGCCAACAGATACGCAGTATTTT.

The chain is built from TRBV5-1 and TRBJ2-1, with 7 bases matching TRBD2. J lost 9 bases, V lost 0 bases, and 12 bases had no gene match. The V gene's germline CDR1 is SGHRS and CDR2 YFSETQ. The CDR3 has 16 amino acids. Here the CDR3 DNA reads TGCGCCAGCAGCTTGGTGGGTCGGGAGGAAAAAGTTGAGCAGTTCTTC. This codes for CASSLVGREEKVEQFF.

This chain joins TRBV9 and TRBJ2-6, with TRBD2 matching 8 bases. CDR1 SGDLS and CDR2 YYNGEE come from the germline V gene. V shed 3 bases, J shed 2 bases, and the junction held 16 bases outside the gene matches. The CDR3 sequence is 20 residues long. The CDR3 nucleotides read TGTGCCAGCAGCGCCGTTCCGCTGAGCGGGAGTGTGGCTGGGGCCAACGTCCTGACTTTC. Protein product: CASSAVPLSGSVAGANVLTF.

The chain uses TRBV25-1 and TRBJ1-1, with D tentatively TRBD1 (6 bases). Germline lookup yields CDR1 MGHDK and CDR2 SYGVNS. CDR3 size: 15 residues. The germline V and J ends were trimmed by 5 bases and 1 base, with 14 bases remaining between them. CDR3 residues: CASSMAGASNTEAFF. The CDR3, as DNA: TGTGCCAGCAGTATGGCAGGGGCCTCGAACACTGAAGCTTTCTTT.

The rearrangement links TRBV29-1 to TRBJ2-1; 8 positions agree with TRBD2. The germline CDR1 and CDR2 sequences are SQVTM and ANQGSEA. The CDR3 loop spans 14 amino acids. After removal of 7 bases from V and 2 bases from J, the junction contained 7 bases not matched to a gene. CDR3 DNA: TGCAGCGGAGGAGCGGGAGATCCCTACAATGAGCAGTTCTTC. As protein: CSGGAGDPYNEQFF.

V usage is TRBV7-9 and J usage is TRBJ2-7; TRBD1 matches at 8 bases. Trimming cost V 5 bases and J 7 bases; bases outside gene matches: 13. Germline-derived CDR1 and CDR2 are SEHNR and FQNEAQ (reference sequence). CDR3 length equals 15 residues. CDR3: CASSQSGQGSGEQYF. The CDR3 DNA reads TGTGCCAGCAGCCAGAGTGGACAGGGTTCTGGGGAGCAGTACTTC.

In its sample, this clone was seen a few times. This chain joins TRBV30 and TRBJ2-3; 14 bases match TRBD2. The CDR3 sequence is 15 residues long. V shed 5 bases and J 6 bases; nucleotides not matched to a gene: 7. Germline-derived CDR1 and CDR2 are GTSNPN and SVGIG (reference sequence). CDR3 sequence (DNA): TGTGCCTGGGACGGACTAGCGGGAGGAGGGGATACGCAGTATTTT. It translates to CAWDGLAGGGDTQYF. Based on the CDR3 plus reference TRBV30 and TRBJ2-3, the full variable domain is SQTIHQWPATLVQPVGSPLSLECTVEGTSNPNLYWYRQAAGRGLQLLFYSVGIGQISSEVPQNLSASRPQDRQFILSSKKLLLSDSGFYLCAWDGLAGGGDTQYFGPGTRLTVL.

The chain carries TRBV5-1 and TRBJ2-4, with D possibly being TRBD2 (7 bases). Trimming took 3 bases from V and 0 from J, leaving 13 bases between them. Germline V gene sequence: CDR1 SGHRS, CDR2 YFSETQ. The CDR3 has 16 amino acids. This CDR3 reads CASSYEGGLAKNIQYF. The CDR3 region has the DNA TGCGCCAGCAGCTACGAGGGGGGGCTAGCCAAAAACATTCAGTACTTC.

The chain recombines TRBV18 with TRBJ2-7; tentatively, D is TRBD2 (5 bases). Trimming took off 6 bases at V and 2 bases at J, with 14 bases between the two ends. From germline, CDR1 is KGHSH and CDR2 LQKENI. This CDR3 is built from 14 residues. The CDR3 region is CASSPGRGTYEQYF. CDR3 DNA: TGTGCCAGCTCCCCAGGCCGGGGAACCTACGAGCAGTACTTC.

The chain's CDR3 is CASNRGGDTEAFF. For the CDR3, the DNA is TGTGCCAGCAACCGGGGGGGGGACACTGAAGCTTTCTTT. The V call is TRBV6-5, the J call TRBJ1-1; perhaps TRBD1 as D (5 bases). This CDR3 has 13 amino acids. Germline CDR1 MNHEY, CDR2 SVGAGI. V lost 7 bases and J 3 bases, leaving 12 bases between the germline ends.

The chain uses TRBV3-1 (or the pseudogene TRBV3-2) and TRBJ1-1, with 11 bases fitting TRBD1. Germline lookup yields CDR1 LGHDT and CDR2 YNNKEL (reference sequence). V dropped 2 bases and J dropped 3; count of bases not matched to a gene: 2. There are 15 residues in the CDR3. This CDR3 reads CASSQLGQGDTEAFF. The CDR3 DNA follows: TGTGCCAGCAGCCAATTGGGACAGGGGGACACTGAAGCTTTCTTT.

The chain couples TRBV9 to TRBJ2-3; TRBD2 agrees at 7 bases. The junction had 11 bases not matched to a gene; V was cut back by 3 bases and J by 1 base. Germline CDR1 SGDLS, CDR2 YYNGEE. This CDR3 comprises 17 residues. The CDR3 nucleotides read TGTGCCAGCAGCGACCCTCGGGCGGGAGACCGCACAGATACGCAGTATTTT. Encoded protein: CASSDPRAGDRTDTQYF.

This clone was observed a few times. Other DNA sequences from this sample encode an identical CDR3 as well. This chain connects TRBV18 to TRBJ1-1; a weak D match, TRBD1 (6 bases). Germline CDR1 and CDR2: KGHSH and LQKENI. CDR3 length: 13 residues. Trimming removed 3 bases at V and 1 base at J, with 6 bases between. The DNA of the CDR3 is TGTGCCAGCTCACCGGGACAGAACACTGAAGCTTTCTTT. Translated, it gives CASSPGQNTEAFF. Supplemented by reference TRBV18 and TRBJ1-1, the full variable domain reads NAGVMQNPRHLVRRRGQEARLRCSPMKGHSHVYWYRQLPEEGLKFMVYLQKENIIDESGMPKERFSAEFPKEGPSILRIQQVVRGDSAAYFCASSPGQNTEAFFGQGTRLTVV.

The chain combines TRBV6-5 with TRBJ2-2, with TRBD2 as a possible D gene (6 bases). V shed 7 bases and J shed 5 bases, with 17 bases lying between them. The CDR3 contains 15 residues. Per the germline V gene, CDR1 is MNHEY and CDR2 is SVGAGI. Here the CDR3 reads CASTTPSGGTGELFF. The CDR3 region has the DNA TGTGCCAGCACCACTCCCTCTGGGGGGACCGGGGAGCTGTTTTTT.

The chain recombines TRBV19 with TRBJ1-1; D unclear. Looked up from germline, CDR1 is LNHDA and CDR2 is SQIVND (reference sequence). Trimming stripped 6 bases from V and 5 bases from J, with 19 bases between. This CDR3 is built from 15 residues. The CDR3 DNA sequence: TGTGCCAGTAGCCAGGAGGGTCGATCGGGGACTGAAGCTTTCTTT. Encoded protein: CASSQEGRSGTEAFF. Full variable domain (remainder filled in from reference TRBV19 and TRBJ1-1): DGGITQSPKYLFRKEGQNVTLSCEQNLNHDAMYWYRQDPGQGLRLIYYSQIVNDFQKGDIAEGYSVSREKKESFPLTVTSAQKNPTAFYLCASSQEGRSGTEAFFGQGTRLTVV.

The chain couples TRBV6-5 to TRBJ2-3, with D uncertain. Trimming took 4 bases from V and 2 from J, leaving 4 bases between them. In germline, CDR1 is MNHEY, CDR2 SVGAGI. This CDR3 spans 12 amino acids. The CDR3 nucleotides are TGTGCCAGCAGTTTTAACACAGATACGCAGTATTTT. This encodes CASSFNTDTQYF.

Written as DNA, the CDR3 is TGTGCCAGTAGTACTGGACTCCCGAACACTGAAGCTTTCTTT. Residues: CASSTGLPNTEAFF. The chain links TRBV19 to TRBJ1-1, with D unclear. CDR1 and CDR2 (germline): LNHDA, SQIVND (reference sequence). The length of the CDR3 is 14 residues. Trimming removed 4 bases from V and 1 base from J, with 10 bases in between.

The chain links TRBV11-3 to TRBJ1-1, with a tentative D call TRBD1 (5 bases). CDR3 length: 15 residues. Germline CDR1 is SGHNT and CDR2 is YENEEA. V was cut by 1 base and J by 0 bases, with 9 bases left in between. In DNA form, the CDR3 reads TGTGCCAGCAGCTTAGGACAGTCGGTGAACACTGAAGCTTTCTTT. Translating gives CASSLGQSVNTEAFF.

The rearrangement joins TRBV5-1 to TRBJ1-5; D not certain. The CDR3 is made up of 15 amino acids. Between the trimmed V and J ends, which lost 3 bases and 7 bases, there was a span of 17 bases. CDR1 SGHRS and CDR2 YFSETQ come from the germline V gene. The CDR3: CASSSLGSPEQPQHF. The CDR3 DNA reads as TGCGCCAGCAGCTCTTTGGGCAGTCCGGAACAGCCCCAGCATTTT.